Following are 13 T cell receptor beta chains from one sample sequenced in a study of T cells in women clearing cervical HPV infection. Generated by immunoSEQ multiplex PCR, the TCRdb table keeps only in-frame clones and is missing some. The sample table sets out about 35,000 clones. Material for sequencing was blood buffy coat. These receptors originate from a woman between 18 and 70 years old with a cervical HPV16 infection that either progressed to CIN3+ or cleared (not recorded which).

Note on this clone: The read terminates 3 residues ahead of where the CDR3 ends, so the germline J gene completes it. The genes are TRBV5-1 and TRBJ2-2; D gene uncertain. CDR1 is SGHRS, CDR2 YFSETQ, per germline. V dropped 4 bases and J dropped 1 base, with 11 bases sitting between them. The CDR3 length is 15 residues. The CDR3 bases that were read are TGCGCCAGCAGCCCCTATTCCATGAACACCGGGGAG. It yields the protein CASSPYSMNTGE. The full CDR3 is CASSPYSMNTGELFF.

Details on this clone: The missing CDR3 end, 3 residues past where the read stops, is filled in from the germline J gene. The chain uses TRBV5-1 and TRBJ2-3, with TRBD2 identical over 9 bases. The germline V gene has CDR1 SGHRS and CDR2 YFSETQ. The CDR3 has 17 residues. The sequenced part of the CDR3 DNA is TGCGCCAGCAGATCCACCGGGGTTGCGGGAGGGGGAGAGACG. Translated, it gives CASRSTGVAGGGET. The CDR3 in its entirety is CASRSTGVAGGGETQYF. Filled out from reference TRBV5-1 and TRBJ2-3, the complete variable domain reads KAGVTQTPRYLIKTRGQQVTLSCSPISGHRSVSWYQQTPGQGLQFLFEYFSETQRNKGNFPGRFSGRQFSNSRSEMNVSTLELGDSALYLCASRSTGVAGGGETQYFGPGTRLTVL.

About this clone: Sequencing ends 3 residues short of the CDR3 end; the germline J gene provides the rest. The gene calls are TRBV2 and TRBJ1-4; TRBD1 is a possible D gene (6 bases). The CDR3 spans 19 residues. The germline V and J ends were trimmed by 4 bases and 3 bases, with 24 bases remaining between them. CDR1 is SNHLY and CDR2 is FYNNEI in the germline V gene. The sequenced part of the CDR3 DNA is TGTGCCAGCAGTGGGCCCAGGGGCAGGGGCCATGCAGCTAATGAAAAA. It yields the protein CASSGPRGRGHAANEK. The whole CDR3 protein reads CASSGPRGRGHAANEKLFF.

In regard to this clone: The CDR3 end lies 3 residues beyond the end of the read and is filled in from the germline J gene. The chain uses TRBV20-1 and TRBJ2-5, with 11 bases fitting TRBD2. Looked up from germline, CDR1 is DFQATT and CDR2 is SNEGSKA (reference sequence). The CDR3 has 14 residues. V shed 7 bases and J 4 bases; nucleotides not matched to a gene: 8. The DNA read from the CDR3 is TGCAGTGGGATAGCGGGAGGGCTCGGAGAGACC. Its protein product is CSGIAGGLGET. The CDR3 as a whole reads CSGIAGGLGETQYF.

On this clone itself: With the read ending 3 residues before the CDR3 end, the germline J gene is used to fill in that end. V and J are TRBV30 and TRBJ1-5; no reliable D call. This CDR3 comprises 14 residues. Between the trimmed V and J ends, which lost 0 bases and 6 bases, there was a span of 12 bases. Germline V gene sequence: CDR1 GTSNPN, CDR2 SVGIG (reference sequence). The CDR3 loop reads CAWSVLGGVQPQHF. The sequenced CDR3 bases are TGTGCCTGGAGTGTACTAGGAGGAGTTCAGCCC.

With regard to this clone: A junction end diverges from the germline sequence, so it may reflect a read error. The DNA ends 3 residues before the CDR3 does, and the rest of the CDR3 is filled in from the germline J gene. The chain employs TRBV30 and TRBJ1-3, with D possibly being TRBD1 (6 bases). The CDR3 has 14 amino acids. Germline V lookup: CDR1 GTSNPN, CDR2 SVGIG (reference sequence). The chain's CDR3 is CAWSPLGAGNTIYF. CDR3 bases read: TGTGCCTGGAGCCCGTTGGGGGCTGGAAACACG.

Regarding this clone: The read stops 3 residues short of the end of the CDR3; the missing end is completed from the germline J gene. The V call is TRBV7-6, the J call TRBJ1-4; a possible D gene is TRBD1 (5 bases). The germline gives CDR1 SGHVS, CDR2 FNYEAQ. This CDR3 region has 17 residues. CDR3 amino acids: CASSLAGMSSGANVLFF. The covered CDR3 bases are TGTGCCAGCAGCTTAGCGGGCATGAGCTCTGGGGCCAACGTA.

Notes on this clone: The read stops 3 residues short of the end of the CDR3; the missing end is completed from the germline J gene. This chain joins TRBV20-1 and TRBJ2-7; 15 bases map to TRBD2. V dropped 5 bases and J dropped 3; count of bases not matched to a gene: 14. The V gene's germline CDR1 is DFQATT and CDR2 SNEGSKA (reference sequence). This CDR3 is built from 18 residues. The CDR3 is CSAPPGTSGRRRYYEQYF. CDR3 DNA (partial): TGCAGTGCTCCTCCGGGGACTAGCGGGAGGAGGAGGTACTACGAG.

A word on this clone: The read terminates 3 residues before the CDR3 end, so the remaining end is supplied by the germline J gene. The chain is built from TRBV20-1 and TRBJ1-1; 7 nucleotides align to TRBD1. CDR3 length: 14 amino acids. Looked up from germline, CDR1 is DFQATT and CDR2 is SNEGSKA (reference sequence). J lost 0 bases, V lost 5 bases, and 6 bases had no gene match. The CDR3 DNA, read in part, is TGCAGTGCTGGAGCGGGACAGATGAACACTGAA. This codes for CSAGAGQMNTE. The full CDR3 reads CSAGAGQMNTEAFF.

In the case of this clone: The missing CDR3 end, 3 residues past where the read stops, is filled in from the germline J gene. The chain employs TRBV20-1 and TRBJ2-7; 7 bases line up with TRBD2. The germline V gene encodes CDR1 DFQATT and CDR2 SNEGSKA (reference sequence). The CDR3 consists of 12 residues. The trim removed 5 bases at V and 3 bases at J, leaving 4 bases unmatched. The CDR3 reads CSASGTNYEQYF. The DNA read from the CDR3 is TGCAGTGCTTCCGGGACTAACTACGAG.

Turning to this clone: The read terminates 3 residues ahead of where the CDR3 ends, so the germline J gene completes it. The chain links TRBV5-1 to TRBJ2-7; tentative D call: TRBD1 (7 bases). Germline V gene lookup returns CDR1 SGHRS and CDR2 YFSETQ. The length of the CDR3 is 16 residues. Deletions cut 0 bases from V and 3 bases from J, with 16 bases between. The CDR3 loop reads CASSLDTARGVYEQYF. CDR3 DNA (partial): TGCGCCAGCAGCTTGGATACCGCCAGGGGGGTCTACGAG.

CDR3 bases read: TGTGCCAGTAGTACAGGGCCCGGGTCGGATACG. This sequence encodes CASSTGPGSDT. The full CDR3 protein reads CASSTGPGSDTQYF. This chain joins TRBV19 and TRBJ2-3, with D possibly matching TRBD1 (5 bases). The read falls 3 residues short of the CDR3 end, and the missing part is taken from the germline J gene. Trimming removed 4 bases at V and 6 bases at J, with 14 bases between. CDR1 is LNHDA and CDR2 is SQIVND in the germline V gene (reference sequence). The CDR3 has 14 residues.

The sequenced CDR3 bases are TGCAGTGCTAGAGATTCTTCCCCGCAGGGAACGGGGAACACTGAA. It codes for CSARDSSPQGTGNTE. The full CDR3 is CSARDSSPQGTGNTEAFF. The chain joins TRBV20-1 to TRBJ1-1, with TRBD1 as a possible D gene (5 bases). The sequenced fragment ends 3 residues before the CDR3 boundary, so the rest is inferred from the germline J gene. CDR1 DFQATT and CDR2 SNEGSKA come from the germline V gene (reference sequence). This CDR3 comprises 18 residues. V was clipped by 0 bases and J by 1 base, with 21 bases between them.